Each of the 27 T cell receptor beta chains below was sequenced from the same sample in a study of blood T cell repertoires in COVID-19. The repertoire was sequenced with immunoSEQ multiplex PCR; TCRdb's copy has only in-frame clones and lacks some. The sample contains hundreds of thousands of clones, about 86% of which appear only once. Specimen: PBMCs or T cells enriched from blood (not recorded which). The receptor set was obtained from a woman between 50 and 59 years old in a cohort exposed to, infected with or recovered from COVID-19 (not recorded which).

The chain employs TRBV19 and TRBJ2-2; TRBD2 matches 8 bases. The V gene end was trimmed by 5 bases and the J gene end by 4 bases; junction bases not matched to a gene: 0. CDR3 size: 13 residues. Germline CDR1 reads LNHDA; CDR2 reads SQIVND (reference sequence). The CDR3 DNA follows: TGTGCCAGTAGTCGGGGGGGCACCGGGGAGCTGTTTTTT. It translates to CASSRGGTGELFF. Looking up the rest from reference TRBV19 and TRBJ2-2 gives the full variable domain: DGGITQSPKYLFRKEGQNVTLSCEQNLNHDAMYWYRQDPGQGLRLIYYSQIVNDFQKGDIAEGYSVSREKKESFPLTVTSAQKNPTAFYLCASSRGGTGELFFGEGSRLTVL.

The chain joins TRBV5-6 to TRBJ2-2, with 8 bases lining up with TRBD2. Germline lookup yields CDR1 SGHDT and CDR2 YYEEEE. This CDR3 is built from 19 residues. Trimming at V came to 4 bases and at J to 2 bases, leaving 16 bases not matched to a gene. The CDR3 nucleotides are TGTGCCAGCAGCGGCGGAGTGGGCTTAGCGGGGCGAAACACCGGGGAGCTGTTTTTT. It specifies CASSGGVGLAGRNTGELFF. Based on the CDR3 plus reference TRBV5-6 and TRBJ2-2, the full variable domain is DAGVTQSPTHLIKTRGQQVTLRCSPKSGHDTVSWYQQALGQGPQFIFQYYEEEERQRGNFPDRFSGHQFPNYSSELNVNALLLGDSALYLCASSGGVGLAGRNTGELFFGEGSRLTVL.

The gene calls are TRBV12-5 and TRBJ2-5, with TRBD2 identical over 11 bases. Looked up from germline, CDR1 is LGHNT and CDR2 is FRNRAP. Trimming at V came to 6 bases and at J to 5 bases, leaving 5 bases not matched to a gene. This CDR3 contains 14 residues. CDR3: CASGVSGGAETQYF. DNA of the CDR3: TGTGCTAGTGGGGTTAGCGGGGGGGCGGAGACCCAGTACTTC. Full variable domain (rest looked up from reference TRBV12-5 and TRBJ2-5): DARVTQTPRHKVTEMGQEVTMRCQPILGHNTVFWYRQTMMQGLELLAYFRNRAPLDDSGMPKDRFSAEMPDATLATLKIQPSEPRDSAVYFCASGVSGGAETQYFGPGTRLLVL.

The chain links TRBV7-3 to TRBJ2-2, with 10 bases matching TRBD1. V lost 5 bases and J lost 7; bases outside the gene matches: 22. The CDR3 has 20 amino acids. Germline CDR1 SGHTA, CDR2 FQGTGA. CDR3 protein: CASSKHLRLGTGERGGELFF. In DNA form, the CDR3 reads TGTGCCAGCAGCAAACACCTACGTCTAGGGACAGGGGAAAGAGGCGGGGAGCTGTTTTTT.

The rearrangement links TRBV29-1 to TRBJ1-2; D remains unclear. Germline CDR1 and CDR2: SQVTM and ANQGSEA. V was clipped by 6 bases and J by 4 bases, with 9 bases between them. The CDR3 is 11 amino acids. This chain's CDR3 is CSVFGGYGYTF. CDR3 in DNA: TGCAGCGTATTCGGTGGCTATGGCTACACCTTC. Using reference TRBV29-1 and TRBJ1-2 for the parts outside the CDR3, the full variable domain is SAVISQKPSRDICQRGTSLTIQCQVDSQVTMMFWYRQQPGQSLTLIATANQGSEATYESGFVIDKFPISRPNLTFSTLTVSNMSPEDSSIYLCSVFGGYGYTFGSGTRLTVV.

The gene calls are TRBV18 and TRBJ2-7; TRBD2 agrees at 8 bases. Germline values: CDR1 KGHSH, CDR2 LQKENI. J gave up 0 bases and V 1 base, and 2 bases lay outside the gene matches. The CDR3 covers 15 residues. For the CDR3, the DNA is TGTGCCAGCTCACCACTAGCGGGGAGCTCCTACGAGCAGTACTTC. This codes for CASSPLAGSSYEQYF.

The rearrangement links TRBV5-1 to TRBJ2-7, with D possibly matching TRBD1 (6 bases). Trimming shortened V by 4 bases and J by 1 base, and 12 bases separated the two germline ends. The CDR3 has 14 residues. The germline V gene has CDR1 SGHRS and CDR2 YFSETQ. CDR3 coding DNA: TGCGCCAGCAGCCATCAACAGGGATCCTACGAGCAGTACTTC. As protein: CASSHQQGSYEQYF.

This chain joins TRBV29-1 and TRBJ2-3; 12 bases are a match to TRBD2. This CDR3 comprises 14 residues. Trimming at V came to 6 bases and at J to 6 bases, leaving 7 bases not matched to a gene. Germline CDR1 and CDR2: SQVTM and ANQGSEA. The chain's CDR3 is CSVPTSGGLDTQYF. The CDR3 bases are TGCAGCGTGCCCACTAGCGGGGGGCTGGATACGCAGTATTTT.

This clone was observed a few times. The V and J genes are TRBV6-2 or TRBV6-3 and TRBJ1-1, with 7 bases lining up with TRBD1. The CDR3 consists of 16 residues. The V segment lost 5 bases and the J segment 2 bases; nucleotides outside the gene matches: 11. Germline V gene sequence: CDR1 MNHEY, CDR2 SVGEGT. The CDR3 DNA is TGTGCCAGCAGTCCCTACCCCGACAGGGCTAACACTGAAGCTTTCTTT. The encoded protein is CASSPYPDRANTEAFF.

The chain employs TRBV7-3 and TRBJ2-1; TRBD1 matches at 8 bases. The J segment lost 4 bases and the V segment lost 1 base, leaving 9 bases of the junction unmatched. The CDR3 extends over 17 amino acids. Germline CDR1 and CDR2: SGHTA and FQGTGA. CDR3 nucleotides: TGTGCCAGCAGCTTAAGACCTGGGCAGGGGGCGTACAATGAGCAGTTCTTC. As protein: CASSLRPGQGAYNEQFF.

The chain joins TRBV6-4 to TRBJ2-1; tentative D call: TRBD2 (6 bases). The V gene lost 0 bases and the J gene lost 9 bases, with 12 bases spanning the gap. This CDR3 spans 14 amino acids. The germline V gene has CDR1 MRHNA and CDR2 SNTAGT. Here the CDR3 DNA reads TGTGCCAGCAGTGACTCGTTTAGGCGGGGTGAGCAGTTCTTC. The encoded protein is CASSDSFRRGEQFF.

The chain joins TRBV3-1 (or the pseudogene TRBV3-2) to TRBJ2-5; 7 bases align to TRBD1. The germline V gene has CDR1 LGHDT and CDR2 YNNKEL (reference sequence). J was trimmed by 2 bases and V by 1 base; bases with no gene match: 4. This CDR3 has 15 amino acids. The CDR3 is CASSQVSRGQETQYF. The DNA for the CDR3 is TGTGCCAGCAGCCAAGTTTCCAGGGGGCAAGAGACCCAGTACTTC.

The chain is built from TRBV5-4 and TRBJ1-2; possibly TRBD1 for D (6 bases). CDR3 length: 13 amino acids. CDR1 SGHNT and CDR2 YYREEE come from the germline V gene (reference sequence). Trimming left V 4 bases short and J 2 bases short, with 9 bases between. CDR3 in DNA: TGTGCCAGCAGCCAACAGGGCAACTATGGCTACACCTTC. This translates into CASSQQGNYGYTF.

The genes are TRBV19 and TRBJ1-1; D is ambiguous. Trimming cost V 3 bases and J 2 bases, with 16 bases left between them. The CDR3 spans 16 residues. The V gene's germline CDR1 is LNHDA and CDR2 SQIVND (reference sequence). The CDR3 coding sequence is TGTGCCAGTAGTATTTCCTACCTCACTTTTAACACTGAAGCTTTCTTT. This codes for CASSISYLTFNTEAFF.

The rearrangement joins TRBV15 to TRBJ1-1, with 7 nucleotides matching TRBD1. The germline gives CDR1 LNHNV, CDR2 YYDKDF (reference sequence). The junction had 4 bases not matched to a gene; V was cut back by 3 bases and J by 0 bases. The CDR3 extends over 15 amino acids. The CDR3 is CATSRPGQMNTEAFF. CDR3 DNA: TGTGCCACCAGCAGGCCGGGACAGATGAACACTGAAGCTTTCTTT.

The chain's CDR3 is CASSPRTLSSTDTQYF. Written as DNA, the CDR3 is TGTGCCAGCTCACCACGGACACTATCCAGCACAGATACGCAGTATTTT. The rearrangement joins TRBV18 to TRBJ2-3; D may be TRBD1 (5 bases). With 1 base removed from V and 0 bases from J, the gap between germline ends came to 11 bases. The CDR3 totals 16 residues. Germline CDR1 KGHSH, CDR2 LQKENI.

The chain has TRBV15 and TRBJ1-3; TRBD1 might be the D (5 bases). CDR1 and CDR2 from the germline V gene are LNHNV and YYDKDF (reference sequence). The CDR3 runs 15 residues. Trimming removed 0 bases at V and 4 bases at J, with 10 bases between. This CDR3 reads CATSRDRVEGNTIYF. In DNA, the CDR3 is TGTGCCACCAGCAGAGACAGGGTGGAAGGAAACACCATATATTTT.

In nucleotides, the CDR3 is TGTGCCAGCAGTTACCGTGACGGGACAGCTAACTATGGCTACACCTTC. Protein sequence: CASSYRDGTANYGYTF. This rearrangement joins TRBV6-5 to TRBJ1-2, with 7 bases matching TRBD1. CDR1 is MNHEY, CDR2 SVGAGI, per germline. This CDR3 is 16 amino acids long. Germline trimming cut 2 bases from V and 0 bases from J; bases unmatched to any gene: 6.

This rearrangement joins TRBV7-9 to TRBJ2-5; TRBD2 matches at 11 bases. With 6 bases clipped from V and 2 bases from J, the junction kept 5 bases outside the gene matches. The length of the CDR3 is 15 residues. Germline CDR1 is SEHNR and CDR2 is FQNEAQ (reference sequence). CDR3 bases: TGTGCCAGCAGTGGGGCTAGCGGGGGGCAAGAGACCCAGTACTTC. It encodes CASSGASGGQETQYF.

The V and J genes are TRBV3-1 (or the pseudogene TRBV3-2) and TRBJ1-6; D gene ambiguous. V was pared by 3 bases and J by 5 bases, with 5 bases between. This CDR3 is built from 13 residues. The germline CDR1 and CDR2 sequences are LGHDT and YNNKEL (reference sequence). This CDR3 is CASSQGNNSPLHF. The DNA of the CDR3 is TGTGCCAGCAGCCAGGGCAATAATTCACCCCTCCACTTT.

The rearrangement uses TRBV6-5 and TRBJ1-2, with 8 bases matching TRBD1. CDR1 is MNHEY and CDR2 is SVGAGI in the germline V gene. The CDR3 sequence is 14 residues long. After removal of 6 bases from V and 7 bases from J, the junction contained 10 bases not matched to a gene. In DNA, the CDR3 is TGTGCCAGCAGCTCCAACACAGGGGGAAGTGGCTACACCTTC. Translating it yields CASSSNTGGSGYTF.

This chain connects TRBV5-1 to TRBJ1-2, with D possibly TRBD1 on 5 matching bases. Per germline, CDR1 SGHRS and CDR2 YFSETQ. The CDR3 is made up of 14 amino acids. Trimming pared 4 bases from V and 5 bases from J, leaving 15 bases between. CDR3 region: CASSPAGGSYGYTF. The CDR3 bases are TGCGCCAGCAGCCCGGCCGGGGGTAGTTATGGCTACACCTTC.

This chain's CDR3 is CASSSTQQVLTGNTIYF. CDR3 in DNA: TGTGCCAGCAGCTCTACCCAACAGGTTTTAACTGGAAACACCATATATTTT. The chain couples TRBV11-3 to TRBJ1-3; TRBD1 is a possible D gene (5 bases). This CDR3 region has 17 residues. Trimming took 4 bases from V and 2 from J, leaving 18 bases between them. CDR1 is SGHNT, CDR2 YENEEA, per germline.

The genes are TRBV9 and TRBJ2-1, with TRBD2 identical over 12 bases. The germline V gene has CDR1 SGDLS and CDR2 YYNGEE. V shed 6 bases, J shed 7 bases, and the junction held 5 bases outside the gene matches. CDR3 length: 14 residues. CDR3 sequence (DNA): TGTGCCAGCACTAGCGGGGGGGTCGTGAATGAGCAGTTCTTC. Translated, it gives CASTSGGVVNEQFF.

The rearrangement joins TRBV9 to TRBJ2-5, with TRBD2 matching over 7 bases. The CDR3 length is 16 residues. The germline V gene encodes CDR1 SGDLS and CDR2 YYNGEE. With 4 bases clipped from V and 2 bases from J, the junction kept 11 bases outside the gene matches. This CDR3 reads CASSPRQRGVQETQYF. The CDR3 DNA is TGTGCCAGCAGCCCCAGACAGCGGGGTGTGCAAGAGACCCAGTACTTC.

V is TRBV6-2 or TRBV6-3 and J is TRBJ1-1; the D gene is possibly TRBD1 (5 bases). V was clipped by 2 bases and J by 5 bases, with 12 bases between them. Germline V gene sequence: CDR1 MNHEY, CDR2 SVGEGT. CDR3 length: 14 residues. CDR3 in DNA: TGTGCCAGCAGTTACACAGGACGGTTGACTGAAGCTTTCTTT. Translating it yields CASSYTGRLTEAFF.

The chain joins TRBV6-2 or TRBV6-3 to TRBJ1-1; no clear D. The CDR3 has 15 residues. Germline V gives CDR1 MNHEY, CDR2 SVGEGT. With 6 bases removed from V and 0 bases from J, the gap between germline ends came to 14 bases. The CDR3 DNA reads as TGTGCCAGCAGCCCGCCCGCGGCCCTGAACACTGAAGCTTTCTTT. Protein: CASSPPAALNTEAFF.